Below, 19 T cell receptor beta chains from the same sample are listed, as sequenced in a study of T cell repertoires in cytomegalovirus infection. TCRdb redid the calling of the reads with MiXCR, one entry per CDR3 protein. The sample holds under 350,000 distinct CDR3 sequences, about a tenth seen once. The sequencing input was PBMCs. All receptors derive from a human donor in good health (CMV status not recorded). Some clones in this sample may be carry-over from other donors' samples.

This clonotype was seen only a few times. The rearrangement links TRBV20-1 to TRBJ2-7; 11 nucleotides match TRBD2. The V gene end was trimmed by 2 bases and the J gene end by 2 bases; junction bases not matched to a gene: 2. CDR1 and CDR2 (germline): DFQATT, SNEGSKA (reference sequence). The CDR3 contains 14 residues. CDR3 sequence reads: CSARLSGGAYEQYF. The CDR3 bases are TGCAGTGCTAGACTTAGCGGGGGGGCCTACGAGCAGTACTTC.

This clonotype was seen many times. The chain is built from TRBV7-6 and TRBJ1-3, with unresolved D. V shed 1 base and J shed 15 bases, with 13 bases lying between them. This CDR3 has 12 residues. The germline V gene encodes CDR1 SGHVS and CDR2 FNYEAQ. The chain's CDR3 is CASSLVGGAPYF. CDR3 in DNA: TGTGCCAGCAGCTTAGTGGGCGGTGCCCCATATTTT.

This chain links TRBV20-1 with TRBJ1-5; 8 positions agree with TRBD1. The J segment lost 1 base and the V segment lost 0 bases, leaving 11 bases of the junction unmatched. From germline, CDR1 is DFQATT and CDR2 SNEGSKA (reference sequence). The CDR3 covers 18 residues. CDR3 bases: TGCAGTGCTAGAGACGCCCGGACAGGGTCTATGAGCAATCAGCCCCAGCATTTT. As protein: CSARDARTGSMSNQPQHF.

This clonotype was detected only once. The rearrangement joins TRBV15 to TRBJ2-7; TRBD2 might be the D (5 bases). Germline CDR1 reads LNHNV; CDR2 reads YYDKDF (reference sequence). With 0 bases removed from V and 2 bases from J, the gap between germline ends came to 8 bases. The CDR3 is made up of 14 amino acids. The chain's CDR3 is CATSRDYGTYEQYV. The CDR3, as DNA: TGTGCCACCAGCAGAGATTACGGGACCTACGAGCAGTACGTC.

This clonotype was observed many times. V and J are TRBV7-2 and TRBJ1-5; unclear D gene. V was clipped by 5 bases and J by 1 base, with 9 bases between them. The CDR3 spans 14 residues. Germline lookup yields CDR1 SGHTA and CDR2 FQGNSA. This CDR3 reads CASSPGGSNQPQHF. The DNA for the CDR3 is TGTGCCAGCAGCCCGGGAGGGAGCAATCAGCCCCAGCATTTT.

DNA for the CDR3: TGCAGTGCCCCCACTACCCGCGGGGGCTACGAGCAGTACTTC. Its translation: CSAPTTRGGYEQYF. The V and J genes are TRBV20-1 and TRBJ2-7; 7 positions match TRBD2. Trimming cost V 6 bases and J 3 bases; bases outside gene matches: 11. The CDR3 length is 14 residues. Germline V gene sequence: CDR1 DFQATT, CDR2 SNEGSKA (reference sequence).

This clonotype has more than one count but fewer than ten. The rearrangement joins TRBV6-1 to TRBJ2-1; TRBD2 might be the D (5 bases). Germline CDR1 reads MNHNS; CDR2 reads SASEGT. This CDR3 comprises 15 residues. The V gene lost 7 bases and the J gene lost 0 bases, with 13 bases spanning the gap. The CDR3 DNA is TGTGCCAGCATCACGGGGTTGAACTCCTACAATGAGCAGTTCTTC. Translated, it gives CASITGLNSYNEQFF.

This clonotype was counted at least ten times. J is TRBJ2-1 and V is TRBV6-2 or TRBV6-3; D possibly corresponds to TRBD2 (6 bases). The CDR3 has 13 residues. CDR1 and CDR2 (germline): MNHEY, SVGEGT. Trimming pared 5 bases from V and 7 bases from J, leaving 12 bases between. CDR3 coding DNA: TGTGCCAGCAGTGGACTACCGACGAATGAGCAGTTCTTC. Translating it yields CASSGLPTNEQFF.

The chain couples TRBV28 to TRBJ2-3; D assignment may be TRBD1 or TRBD2 (7 bases each). The CDR3 sequence is 15 residues long. Trimming left V 7 bases short and J 3 bases short, with 17 bases between. Germline CDR1 MDHEN, CDR2 SYDVKM. The CDR3 here is CASTPPQGGTDTQYF. In nucleotides, the CDR3 is TGTGCCAGCACCCCGCCCCAGGGGGGGACAGATACGCAGTATTTT. Complete variable domain (other parts from reference TRBV28 and TRBJ2-3): DVKVTQSSRYLVKRTGEKVFLECVQDMDHENMFWYRQDPGLGLRLIYFSYDVKMKEKGDIPEGYSVSREKKERFSLILESASTNQTSMYLCASTPPQGGTDTQYFGPGTRLTVL.

This clonotype was observed a handful of times. The chain combines TRBV6-2 or TRBV6-3 with TRBJ2-7; D is unclear. The CDR3 has 14 residues. Germline V gene sequence: CDR1 MNHEY, CDR2 SVGEGT. The germline V and J ends were trimmed by 7 bases and 4 bases, with 17 bases remaining between them. CDR3: CASTSSPTLYEQYV. DNA for the CDR3: TGTGCCAGCACCTCATCCCCGACTCTTTACGAGCAGTACGTC.

This clonotype was picked up many times. This rearrangement joins TRBV20-1 to TRBJ1-3; the D gene is possibly TRBD1 (5 bases). CDR1 DFQATT and CDR2 SNEGSKA come from the germline V gene (reference sequence). Deletions cut 6 bases from V and 0 bases from J, with 12 bases between. The CDR3 contains 14 residues. CDR3 amino acids: CSATPGASGNTIYF. The CDR3 DNA reads TGCAGTGCAACCCCCGGGGCCTCTGGAAACACCATATATTTT.

This clonotype was observed at least ten times. The genes are TRBV27 and TRBJ1-6; D gene uncertain. The V and J ends lost 5 bases and 0 bases respectively, with 8 bases between them. This CDR3 is 15 amino acids long. Per the germline V gene, CDR1 is MNHEY and CDR2 is SMNVEV (reference sequence). In nucleotides, the CDR3 is TGTGCCAGCAGTATTTCGAGCTCCTATAATTCACCCCTCCACTTT. Protein sequence: CASSISSSYNSPLHF.

The chain recombines TRBV7-9 with TRBJ1-2; weak D call: TRBD1 (5 bases). V dropped 1 base and J dropped 8 bases, with 11 bases sitting between them. The V gene's germline CDR1 is SEHNR and CDR2 FQNEAQ (reference sequence). The CDR3 is 13 amino acids. This CDR3 reads CASSLEAGHGYTF. DNA of the CDR3: TGTGCCAGCAGCTTAGAGGCGGGGCACGGCTACACCTTC.

This clonotype occurred many times. V is TRBV6-6 and J is TRBJ2-7, with D possibly TRBD2 on 6 matching bases. Germline-derived CDR1 and CDR2 are MNHNY and SVGAGI (reference sequence). V was clipped by 0 bases and J by 7 bases, with 13 bases between them. The CDR3 has 14 amino acids. The DNA of the CDR3 is TGTGCCAGCAGTTACTCAACTAGCCTAGGGGAGCAGTACTTC. Protein sequence: CASSYSTSLGEQYF.

This clonotype showed up many times. The rearrangement joins TRBV6-5 to TRBJ1-6, with D unclear. V was cut by 2 bases and J by 13 bases, with 9 bases left in between. Germline CDR1 MNHEY, CDR2 SVGAGI. This CDR3 spans 12 amino acids. The CDR3: CASSYTSSPLHF. The CDR3 DNA reads as TGTGCCAGCAGTTACACGTCCTCCCCCCTCCACTTT.

A few counts support this clonotype. The chain employs TRBV9 and TRBJ2-7; 9 bases agree with TRBD1. After removal of 3 bases from V and 2 bases from J, the junction contained 15 bases not matched to a gene. Germline V gene lookup returns CDR1 SGDLS and CDR2 YYNGEE. The length of the CDR3 is 18 residues. The CDR3 loop reads CASSARPGTGIGAYEQYF. DNA for the CDR3: TGTGCCAGCAGCGCCCGTCCCGGGACAGGGATCGGGGCCTACGAGCAGTACTTC.

This clonotype was recorded many times. This chain joins TRBV7-2 and TRBJ2-3; D is perhaps TRBD2 (5 bases). Germline CDR1 is SGHTA and CDR2 is FQGNSA. V was pared by 0 bases and J by 9 bases, with 10 bases between. The CDR3 sequence is 13 residues long. The CDR3 nucleotides read TGTGCCAGCAGCTTAGCTCAATTAGCGACGCAGTATTTT. Its translation: CASSLAQLATQYF. Complete variable domain (other parts from reference TRBV7-2 and TRBJ2-3): GAGVSQSPSNKVTEKGKDVELRCDPISGHTALYWYRQSLGQGLEFLIYFQGNSAPDKSGLPSDRFSAERTGGSVSTLTIQRTQQEDSAVYLCASSLAQLATQYFGPGTRLTVL.

The CDR3 reads CASSSQGAYEQYF. The CDR3 coding sequence is TGTGCCAGCAGCTCTCAGGGGGCCTACGAGCAGTACTTC. This sequence joins TRBV5-6 and TRBJ2-7; 7 nucleotides match TRBD1. CDR1 is SGHDT and CDR2 is YYEEEE in the germline V gene. V shed 3 bases, J shed 2 bases, and the junction held 2 bases outside the gene matches. The CDR3 extends over 13 amino acids. Filled out from reference TRBV5-6 and TRBJ2-7, the complete variable domain reads DAGVTQSPTHLIKTRGQQVTLRCSPKSGHDTVSWYQQALGQGPQFIFQYYEEEERQRGNFPDRFSGHQFPNYSSELNVNALLLGDSALYLCASSSQGAYEQYFGPGTRLTVT.

This clonotype was observed many times. The V call is TRBV6-1, the J call TRBJ1-1; D may be TRBD1 (5 bases). Germline CDR1 and CDR2: MNHNS and SASEGT. Trimming took 6 bases from V and 1 from J, leaving 12 bases between them. The length of the CDR3 is 14 residues. CDR3 coding DNA: TGTGCCAGCAGCCCCGGACACACGAACACTGAAGCTTTCTTT. Amino acids: CASSPGHTNTEAFF.